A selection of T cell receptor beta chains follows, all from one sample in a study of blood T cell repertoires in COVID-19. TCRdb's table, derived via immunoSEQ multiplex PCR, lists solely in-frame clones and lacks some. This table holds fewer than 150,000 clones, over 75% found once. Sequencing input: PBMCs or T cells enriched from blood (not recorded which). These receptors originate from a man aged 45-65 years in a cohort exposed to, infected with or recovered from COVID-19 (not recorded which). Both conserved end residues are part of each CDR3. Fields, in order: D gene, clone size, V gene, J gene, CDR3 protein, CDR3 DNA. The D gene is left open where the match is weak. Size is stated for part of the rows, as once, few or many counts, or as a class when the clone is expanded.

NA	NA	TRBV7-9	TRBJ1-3	CASSLDGQISGNTIYF	TGTGCCAGCAGCTTAGATGGGCAAATCTCTGGAAACACCATATATTTT
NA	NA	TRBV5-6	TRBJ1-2	CASSLSKVVGGYGYTF	TGTGCCAGCAGCTTGTCCAAGGTTGTTGGCGGCTATGGCTACACCTTC
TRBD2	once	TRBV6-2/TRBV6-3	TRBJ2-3	CASSYSRTSGRSDTQYF	TGTGCCAGCAGTTACTCCCGGACTAGCGGGAGGTCAGATACGCAGTATTTT
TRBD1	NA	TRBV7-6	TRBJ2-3	CASSSRPGTGGTDTQYF	TGTGCCAGCAGCTCGCGGCCCGGGACAGGGGGCACAGATACGCAGTATTTT
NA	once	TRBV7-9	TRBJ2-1	CAIMTLGLSYNEQFF	TGTGCCATTATGACGCTGGGGCTTTCATACAATGAGCAGTTCTTC
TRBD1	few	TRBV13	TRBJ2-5	CASSLRQGQYQETQYF	TGTGCCAGCAGCTTAAGGCAGGGACAGTACCAAGAGACCCAGTACTTC
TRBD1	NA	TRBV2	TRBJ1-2	CASSRGQGSGYTF	TGTGCCAGCAGCCGGGGACAGGGATCTGGCTACACCTTC
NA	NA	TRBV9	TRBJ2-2	CASSVAAAGTGELFF	TGTGCCAGCAGCGTAGCTGCGGCCGGGACCGGGGAGCTGTTTTTT
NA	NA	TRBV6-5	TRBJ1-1	CASHTGPEAFF	TGTGCCAGCCACACAGGGCCTGAAGCTTTCTTT
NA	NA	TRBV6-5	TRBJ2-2	CASRTGSKKTGELFF	TGTGCCAGCAGGACCGGGAGCAAGAAGACCGGGGAGCTGTTTTTT
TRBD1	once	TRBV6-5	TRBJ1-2	CASSYSTGEGYTF	TGTGCCAGCAGTTACTCGACAGGGGAGGGCTACACCTTC
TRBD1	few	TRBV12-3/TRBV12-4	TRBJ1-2	CASSFEQGRGYTF	TGTGCCAGCAGTTTCGAACAGGGGCGCGGCTACACCTTC
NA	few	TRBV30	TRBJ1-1	CAFAGSMNTEAFF	TGTGCCTTTGCCGGGTCAATGAACACTGAAGCTTTCTTT
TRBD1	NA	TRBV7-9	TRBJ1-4	CASSLARTGPTNEKLFF	TGTGCCAGCAGCTTAGCGAGGACAGGCCCTACTAATGAAAAACTGTTTTTT
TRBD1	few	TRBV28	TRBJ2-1	CASSSQGAGVRFF	TGTGCCAGCAGCTCACAGGGGGCGGGGGTGCGGTTCTTC
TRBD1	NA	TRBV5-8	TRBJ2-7	CASSLGQGINYEQYF	TGTGCCAGCAGCTTGGGACAGGGCATTAACTACGAGCAGTACTTC
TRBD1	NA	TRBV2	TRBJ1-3	CASSGPSNTGAFADTIYF	TGTGCCAGCAGTGGACCATCAAATACAGGGGCCTTCGCGGACACCATATATTTT
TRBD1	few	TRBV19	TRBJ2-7	CASSRDRAPYEQYF	TGTGCCAGTAGTAGGGACAGGGCCCCCTACGAGCAGTACTTC